Sequencing of this TCR beta chain was carried out in a study of blood T cell repertoires in COVID-19. Overall study: The samples span acute and convalescent COVID-19 from the United States, Italy and Spain. PBMCs, B-cell-depleted T cells, or T cells provided the cDNA or gDNA that made up the material.

In the authors' methods: Scientists estimated how many nucleated cells there were by amplifying reference gene primers. Libraries were prepared by immunoSEQ multiplex PCR; TCRdb keeps only in-frame clonotypes and omits some of them. D and trimming come from the DNA, and the V and J calls and clone size come from that table. The data show about 170,000 clones, about 86% seen once. The germline V gene has CDR1 SGHTA and CDR2 FQGNSA. The CDR3 is 18 residues long. V shed 2 bases, J shed 0 bases, and the junction held 7 bases outside the gene matches. The Seattle patients, enrolled during active infection, were followed longitudinally.

What was sequenced was peripheral blood. The sequence was obtained from an older woman with COVID-19, enrolled during active disease. The rearrangement uses TRBV7-2 and TRBJ1-4; 9 bases are a match to TRBD1. In DNA, the CDR3 is TGTGCCAGCAGCTTAACGGGACAGGGAGTTGCAACTAATGAAAAACTGTTTTTT. Residues: CASSLTGQGVATNEKLFF.